Given below is one TCR beta chain in context. Its target is unknown. The data were obtained in a study of shared clonotypes between healthy human individuals. On the study more broadly: Donor ages ranged 18 to 49 years: a couple of women, a few men. Findings and caveats of the study: How much donors shared clonotypes was expected to be affected by sequencing depth. A handful of donors showed sharing of approximately 5% of naive CD4 clonotypes.

Data came from immunoSEQ multiplex PCR; TCRdb stores just in-frame clones and leaves some out. The table includes about 1,500,000 clones, about 96% detected once. J gave up 4 bases and V 8 bases, and 9 bases lay outside the gene matches. There are 14 residues in the CDR3. Looked up from germline, CDR1 is MDHEN and CDR2 is SYDVKM. Sample: naive CD4+ T cells sorted from blood. Subset specified: CD45RA+ positively selected. This chain uses TRBV28 with TRBJ2-7; 9 bases match TRBD1. The TCR sequence derives from a man aged 25-45 years in good health. In nucleotides, the CDR3 is TGTGCCAGCCATCCCGGGACAGGGACATACGAGCAGTACTTC. Protein: CASHPGTGTYEQYF.